A single sample is the source of the 21 T cell receptor beta chains below, sequenced in a study of blood T cell repertoires in COVID-19. The protocol was immunoSEQ multiplex PCR, while the TCRdb copy is restricted to in-frame clones and leaves out a portion. The repertoire has approximately 100,000 clones, approximately 84% of them found once; the top ten carry 13%. What was sequenced was peripheral blood. These receptors all come from a human donor in a cohort sampled during active or convalescent COVID-19.

Concerning this clone: The same CDR3 also results from other DNA sequences found in this sample. The gene calls are TRBV5-5 and TRBJ2-5, with 10 bases aligning to TRBD1. In germline, CDR1 is SGHKS, CDR2 YYEKEE (reference sequence). This CDR3 contains 14 residues. Trimming removed 4 bases from V and 4 bases from J; junction bases left unmatched: 4. CDR3 region: CASSLGQGVETQYF. Here the CDR3 DNA reads TGTGCCAGCAGCCTAGGACAGGGGGTAGAGACCCAGTACTTC. The full variable domain, with the rest looked up from reference TRBV5-5 and TRBJ2-5, is DAGVTQSPTHLIKTRGQQVTLRCSPISGHKSVSWYQQVLGQGPQFIFQYYEKEERGRGNFPDRFSARQFPNYSSELNVNALLLGDSALYLCASSLGQGVETQYFGPGTRLLVL.

The genes are TRBV9 and TRBJ1-1, with 11 positions matching TRBD1. The CDR3 consists of 15 residues. V gave up 3 bases and J gave up 7 bases; unmatched junction bases: 8. Germline assignment: CDR1 SGDLS and CDR2 YYNGEE. The CDR3: CASSANGQGAFEAFF. The DNA for the CDR3 is TGTGCCAGCAGCGCGAATGGACAGGGGGCGTTTGAAGCTTTCTTT.

The V gene is TRBV5-6, the J gene TRBJ2-5, with a possible D match to TRBD2 (6 bases). The CDR3 extends over 14 amino acids. V dropped 5 bases and J dropped 2 bases, with 13 bases sitting between them. Looked up from germline, CDR1 is SGHDT and CDR2 is YYEEEE. The CDR3 loop is CASSSRGTQETQYF. In DNA form, the CDR3 reads TGTGCCAGCAGTTCCCGGGGGACTCAAGAGACCCAGTACTTC.

The chain recombines TRBV19 with TRBJ1-2, with 7 bases aligning to TRBD1. Germline CDR1 and CDR2: LNHDA and SQIVND (reference sequence). This CDR3 has 16 residues. V shed 0 bases, J shed 2 bases, and the junction held 6 bases outside the gene matches. The CDR3 bases are TGTGCCAGTAGTATAGATGGGCAGGGGGGAAACTATGGCTACACCTTC. It is translated as CASSIDGQGGNYGYTF.

This chain joins TRBV2 and TRBJ1-1; TRBD1 might be the D (5 bases). There are 17 residues in the CDR3. The V and J ends lost 8 bases and 2 bases respectively, with 24 bases between them. Germline values: CDR1 SNHLY, CDR2 FYNNEI. This CDR3 reads CASLREARWGLNTEAFF. Written as DNA, the CDR3 is TGTGCCAGCCTTAGGGAGGCCCGATGGGGGTTAAACACTGAAGCTTTCTTT.

The chain joins TRBV2 to TRBJ1-6; 10 bases align to TRBD1. Germline loops: CDR1 SNHLY, CDR2 FYNNEI. The CDR3 is 15 residues long. V shed 5 bases, J shed 3 bases, and the junction held 1 base outside the gene matches. CDR3 sequence reads: CASSRTGGYNSPLHF. In nucleotides, the CDR3 is TGTGCCAGCAGTAGGACAGGGGGCTATAATTCACCCCTCCACTTT.

The rearrangement links TRBV5-1 to TRBJ2-3; 12 bases line up with TRBD2. This CDR3 has 16 amino acids. The ends lost 6 bases at V and 2 bases at J; junction bases unmatched: 7. Germline values: CDR1 SGHRS, CDR2 YFSETQ. The CDR3 region is CASKKLAGGNTDTQYF. The CDR3 DNA follows: TGCGCCAGCAAAAAACTAGCGGGGGGCAACACAGATACGCAGTATTTT.

As regards this clone: Mismatch with germline at one junction end may stem from a read error. The J gene is TRBJ1-1, the V gene TRBV9, with 9 bases lining up with TRBD1. The CDR3 contains 15 residues. Germline V gene sequence: CDR1 SGDLS, CDR2 YYNGEE. The DNA of the CDR3 is TGTGCCAGCAGCGTTGGGGACAGGGTGAATACTGAAGCTTTCTTT. Translation gives CASSVGDRVNTEAFF.

This chain links TRBV5-1 with TRBJ1-4, with D maybe TRBD1 (5 bases). This CDR3 is 15 amino acids long. CDR1 is SGHRS, CDR2 YFSETQ, per germline. V lost 2 bases and J lost 0, with 8 bases in between. The chain's CDR3 is CASSLETATNEKLFF. Here the CDR3 DNA reads TGCGCCAGCAGCTTAGAGACAGCAACTAATGAAAAACTGTTTTTT.

This clone was seen only a few times. The rearrangement uses TRBV5-4 and TRBJ1-2, with 9 bases that match TRBD1. V trimming: 4 bases; J trimming: 4 bases; junction bases outside the gene matches: 8. The CDR3 contains 15 residues. In germline, CDR1 is SGHNT, CDR2 YYREEE (reference sequence). CDR3 in amino acids: CASSKPDRGGYGYTF. The CDR3 DNA sequence: TGTGCCAGCAGCAAACCGGACAGGGGCGGCTATGGCTACACCTTC.

The chain combines TRBV5-1 with TRBJ2-7, with TRBD1 matching 7 bases. This CDR3 comprises 13 residues. The V gene end was trimmed by 0 bases and the J gene end by 7 bases; junction bases not matched to a gene: 4. The V gene's germline CDR1 is SGHRS and CDR2 YFSETQ. This CDR3 reads CASSLGGTDEQYF. The CDR3 bases are TGCGCCAGCAGCTTGGGAGGGACAGATGAGCAGTACTTC.

The V call is TRBV4-2, the J call TRBJ2-5; TRBD2 agrees at 9 bases. This CDR3 region has 17 residues. Germline-derived CDR1 and CDR2 are LGHNA and YNFKEQ. V was clipped by 4 bases and J by 4 bases; unmatched bases: 13. The DNA for the CDR3 is TGTGCCAGCAGCCCAACTGGCGGGGGGGCCATGAGAGAGACCCAGTACTTC. Amino acids: CASSPTGGGAMRETQYF.

The rearrangement links TRBV19 to TRBJ2-2, with D possibly being TRBD1 (5 bases). Germline V gene sequence: CDR1 LNHDA, CDR2 SQIVND (reference sequence). Trimming took 4 bases from V and 0 from J, leaving 9 bases between them. CDR3 length: 15 amino acids. The DNA of the CDR3 is TGTGCCAGTAGTAAAGGACAAGCGAACACCGGGGAGCTGTTTTTT. This codes for CASSKGQANTGELFF.

This chain links TRBV25-1 with TRBJ1-6; D remains unclear. The CDR3 totals 17 residues. V was trimmed by 3 bases and J by 2 bases, leaving 14 bases between them. The germline gives CDR1 MGHDK, CDR2 SYGVNS. CDR3 residues: CASSDYSTGTYNSPLHF. The CDR3 DNA follows: TGTGCCAGCAGTGACTACAGTACCGGGACCTATAATTCACCCCTCCACTTT.

In the case of this clone: At one of its ends the junction is not consistent with the germline gene, which may arise from a read error. This chain uses TRBV5-1 with TRBJ2-3; TRBD1 matches at 8 bases. CDR1 and CDR2 from the germline V gene are SGHRS and YFSETQ. The CDR3 is made up of 15 amino acids. The CDR3 reads CASSPFDRGTGTQYF. The CDR3 bases are TGCGCCAGCAGCCCATTCGACAGGGGAACAGGTACGCAGTATTTT.

This clone is a singleton in its sample. The rearrangement links TRBV5-5 to TRBJ1-6, with unresolved D. CDR3 length: 13 amino acids. From germline, CDR1 is SGHKS and CDR2 YYEKEE (reference sequence). Trimming removed 9 bases from V and 8 bases from J, with 15 bases in between. The CDR3 reads CATSGRVDSPLHF. The CDR3 nucleotides are TGTGCCACCTCGGGGAGGGTGGATTCACCCCTCCACTTT.

V gene TRBV20-1 combines with J gene TRBJ1-5, with D uncertain. The V end was cut by 5 bases, the J end by 6 bases, with 8 bases between. The germline V gene encodes CDR1 DFQATT and CDR2 SNEGSKA (reference sequence). This CDR3 is built from 11 residues. DNA of the CDR3: TGCAGTGCTTCCGAGGGTCAGCCCCAGCATTTT. This translates into CSASEGQPQHF.

This chain joins TRBV5-1 and TRBJ1-4, with 9 bases fitting TRBD1. With V trimmed by 4 bases and J by 7 bases, 8 bases remained unmatched. This CDR3 is 15 amino acids long. CDR1 is SGHRS and CDR2 is YFSETQ in the germline V gene. CDR3 protein: CASSRETGGAEKLFF. The CDR3 DNA follows: TGCGCCAGCAGCAGAGAGACAGGGGGGGCTGAAAAACTGTTTTTT.

V is TRBV4-3 and J is TRBJ2-3, with D perhaps matching TRBD2 (5 bases). Germline CDR1 and CDR2: LGHNA and YSLEER. The CDR3 covers 15 residues. Trimming left V 0 bases short and J 0 bases short, with 7 bases between. The CDR3 region is CASSQDTGSTDTQYF. For the CDR3, the DNA is TGCGCCAGCAGCCAAGATACGGGGAGCACAGATACGCAGTATTTT.

V gene TRBV6-5 combines with J gene TRBJ1-2, with 7 nucleotides matching TRBD1. V was clipped by 2 bases and J by 3 bases; unmatched bases: 3. The CDR3 length is 14 residues. The V gene's germline CDR1 is MNHEY and CDR2 SVGAGI. In nucleotides, the CDR3 is TGTGCCAGCAGTTACAGGGGGCAGGACTATGGCTACACCTTC. The encoded protein is CASSYRGQDYGYTF.

The V gene is TRBV2, the J gene TRBJ1-5; 7 bases are a match to TRBD1. Germline-derived CDR1 and CDR2 are SNHLY and FYNNEI. V lost 4 bases, J lost 0 bases, and 6 bases stayed unmatched. This CDR3 contains 16 residues. In DNA form, the CDR3 reads TGTGCCAGCAGTGCGACAGGGTTGAGTAGCAATCAGCCCCAGCATTTT. This sequence encodes CASSATGLSSNQPQHF.